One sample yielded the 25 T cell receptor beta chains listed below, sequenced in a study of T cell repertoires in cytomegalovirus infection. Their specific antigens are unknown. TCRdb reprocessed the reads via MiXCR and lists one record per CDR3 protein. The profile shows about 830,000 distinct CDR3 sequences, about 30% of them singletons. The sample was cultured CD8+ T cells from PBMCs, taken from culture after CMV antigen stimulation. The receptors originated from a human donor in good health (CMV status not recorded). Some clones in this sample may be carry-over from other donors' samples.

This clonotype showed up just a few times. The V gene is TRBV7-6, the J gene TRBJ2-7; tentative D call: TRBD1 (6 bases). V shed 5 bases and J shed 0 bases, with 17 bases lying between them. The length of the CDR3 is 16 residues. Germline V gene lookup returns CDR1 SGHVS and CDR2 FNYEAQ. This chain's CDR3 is CASSLPRDTSSYEQYF. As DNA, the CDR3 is TGTGCCAGCAGCCTCCCCCGGGACACAAGCTCCTACGAGCAGTACTTC.

CDR3 nucleotides: TGTGCCAGCAGCAACTCAAGGACAGACGTAACTAATGAAAAACTGTTTTTT. This sequence encodes CASSNSRTDVTNEKLFF. The V call is TRBV2, the J call TRBJ1-4, with D tentatively TRBD1 (6 bases). Germline assignment: CDR1 SNHLY and CDR2 FYNNEI. The ends were cut back, 6 bases at V and 1 base at J, with 18 bases in the middle. This CDR3 comprises 17 residues.

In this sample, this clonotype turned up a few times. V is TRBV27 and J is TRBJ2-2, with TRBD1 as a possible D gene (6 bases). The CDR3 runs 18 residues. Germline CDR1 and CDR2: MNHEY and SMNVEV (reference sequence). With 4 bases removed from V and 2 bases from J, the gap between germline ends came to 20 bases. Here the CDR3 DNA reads TGTGCCAGCAGTTCCCGAAAGGGGGAGATGAGAAACACCGGGGAGCTGTTTTTT. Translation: CASSSRKGEMRNTGELFF.

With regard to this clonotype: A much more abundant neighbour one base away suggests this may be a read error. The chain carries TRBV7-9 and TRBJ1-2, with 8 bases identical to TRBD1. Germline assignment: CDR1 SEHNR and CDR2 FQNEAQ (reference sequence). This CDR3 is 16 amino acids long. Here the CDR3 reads CASNLAPGQGGRGYTF. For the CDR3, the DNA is TGTGCCAGCAACTTAGCGCCTGGACAGGGTGGAAGAGGCTACACCTTC.

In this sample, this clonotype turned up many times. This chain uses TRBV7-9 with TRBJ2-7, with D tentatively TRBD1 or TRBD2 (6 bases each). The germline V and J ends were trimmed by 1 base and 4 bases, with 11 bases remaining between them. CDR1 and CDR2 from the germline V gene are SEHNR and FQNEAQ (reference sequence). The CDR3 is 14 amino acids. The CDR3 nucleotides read TGTGCCAGCAGCTTAGAGGGGGGACGTTACGAGCAGTACGTC. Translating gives CASSLEGGRYEQYV.

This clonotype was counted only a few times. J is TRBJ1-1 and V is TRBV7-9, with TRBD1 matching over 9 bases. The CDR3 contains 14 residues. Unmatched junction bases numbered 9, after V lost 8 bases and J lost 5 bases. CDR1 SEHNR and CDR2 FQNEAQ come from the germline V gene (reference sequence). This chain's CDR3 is CASGVGQGSTEAFF. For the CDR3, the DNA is TGTGCCAGCGGCGTGGGACAGGGCAGTACTGAAGCTTTCTTT.

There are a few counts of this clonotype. The CDR3 DNA is TGTGCCAGCAGCTTAGTAGGGAAGCGGAACACTGAAGCTTTCTTT. It translates to CASSLVGKRNTEAFF. The rearrangement joins TRBV7-8 to TRBJ1-1; D not resolved. Per germline, CDR1 SGHVS and CDR2 FQNEAQ. CDR3 length: 15 amino acids. Trimming shortened V by 1 base and J by 1 base, and 10 bases separated the two germline ends.

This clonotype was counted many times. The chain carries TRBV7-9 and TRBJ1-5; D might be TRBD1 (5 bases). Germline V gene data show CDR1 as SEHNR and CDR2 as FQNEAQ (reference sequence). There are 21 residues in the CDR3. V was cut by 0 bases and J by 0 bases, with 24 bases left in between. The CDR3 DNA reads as TGTGCCAGCAGCTTAGCCTATGGGCTCGCCCGGGACGGGCCTAGCAATCAGCCCCAGCATTTT. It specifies CASSLAYGLARDGPSNQPQHF.

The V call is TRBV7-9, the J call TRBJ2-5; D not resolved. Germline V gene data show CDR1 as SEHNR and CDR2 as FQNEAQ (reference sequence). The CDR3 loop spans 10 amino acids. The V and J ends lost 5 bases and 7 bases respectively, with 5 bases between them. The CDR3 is CASSGATQYF. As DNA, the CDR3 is TGTGCCAGCAGCGGCGCGACCCAGTACTTC.

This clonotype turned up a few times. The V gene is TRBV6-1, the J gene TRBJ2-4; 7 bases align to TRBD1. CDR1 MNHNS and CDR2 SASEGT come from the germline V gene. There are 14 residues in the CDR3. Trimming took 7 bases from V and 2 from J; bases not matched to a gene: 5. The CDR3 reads CASKTQGTKNIQYF. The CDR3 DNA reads TGTGCCAGCAAAACACAGGGGACCAAAAACATTCAGTACTTC.

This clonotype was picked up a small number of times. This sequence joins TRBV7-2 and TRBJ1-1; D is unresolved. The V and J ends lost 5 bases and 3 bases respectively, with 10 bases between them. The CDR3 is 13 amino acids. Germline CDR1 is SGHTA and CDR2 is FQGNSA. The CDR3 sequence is CASSARVDTEAFF. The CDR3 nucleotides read TGTGCCAGCAGCGCAAGGGTGGACACTGAAGCTTTCTTT.

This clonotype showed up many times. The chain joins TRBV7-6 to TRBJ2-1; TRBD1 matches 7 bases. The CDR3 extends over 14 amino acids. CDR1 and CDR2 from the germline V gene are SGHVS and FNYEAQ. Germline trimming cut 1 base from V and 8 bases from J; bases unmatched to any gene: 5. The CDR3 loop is CASSLENRGDEQFF. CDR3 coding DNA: TGTGCCAGCAGCTTAGAGAACAGGGGCGATGAGCAGTTCTTC.

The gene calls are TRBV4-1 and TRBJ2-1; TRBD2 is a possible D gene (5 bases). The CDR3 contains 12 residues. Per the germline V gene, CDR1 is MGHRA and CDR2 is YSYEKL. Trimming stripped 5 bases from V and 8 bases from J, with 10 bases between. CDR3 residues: CASSYARDEQFF. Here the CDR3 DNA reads TGCGCCAGCAGCTACGCGAGGGATGAGCAGTTCTTC.

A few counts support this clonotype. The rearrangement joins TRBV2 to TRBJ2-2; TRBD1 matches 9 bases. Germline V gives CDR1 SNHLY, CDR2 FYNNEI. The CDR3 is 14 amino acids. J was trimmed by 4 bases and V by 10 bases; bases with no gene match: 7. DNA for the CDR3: TGTGCCACCGACAGGGGGAAGAGCACCGGGGAGCTGTTTTTT. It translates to CATDRGKSTGELFF.

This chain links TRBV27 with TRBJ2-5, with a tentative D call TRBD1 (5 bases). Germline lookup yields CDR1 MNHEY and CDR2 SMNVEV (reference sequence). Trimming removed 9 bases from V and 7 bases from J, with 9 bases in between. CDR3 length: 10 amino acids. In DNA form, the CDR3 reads TGTGCCAGTGGGGCAGGGACCCAGTACTTC. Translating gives CASGAGTQYF.

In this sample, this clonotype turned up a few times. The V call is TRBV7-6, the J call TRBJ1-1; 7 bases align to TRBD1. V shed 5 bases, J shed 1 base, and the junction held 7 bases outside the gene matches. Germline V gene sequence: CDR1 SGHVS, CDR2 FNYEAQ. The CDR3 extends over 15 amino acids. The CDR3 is CASSHYRGGNTEAFF. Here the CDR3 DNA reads TGTGCCAGCAGCCATTACAGGGGCGGGAACACTGAAGCTTTCTTT.

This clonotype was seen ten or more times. The CDR3 here is CASSLLPHEAFF. In DNA form, the CDR3 reads TGTGCCAGCAGCTTACTCCCTCATGAGGCTTTCTTT. V usage is TRBV7-9 and J usage is TRBJ1-1; the D is unclear. V was pared by 2 bases and J by 11 bases, with 12 bases between. There are 12 residues in the CDR3. Germline lookup yields CDR1 SEHNR and CDR2 FQNEAQ (reference sequence).

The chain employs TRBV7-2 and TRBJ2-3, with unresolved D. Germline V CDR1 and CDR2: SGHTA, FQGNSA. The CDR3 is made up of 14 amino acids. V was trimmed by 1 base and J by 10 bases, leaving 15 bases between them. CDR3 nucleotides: TGTGCCAGCAGCTTAGATCAGGCATCCCCGGCGCAGTATTTT. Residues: CASSLDQASPAQYF.

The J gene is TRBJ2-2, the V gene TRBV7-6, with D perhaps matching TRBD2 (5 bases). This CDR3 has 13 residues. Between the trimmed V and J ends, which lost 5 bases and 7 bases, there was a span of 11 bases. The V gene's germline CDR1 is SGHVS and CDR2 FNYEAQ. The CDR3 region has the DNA TGTGCCAGCAGCGTAATGGGAGTCGGGGAGCTGTTTTTT. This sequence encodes CASSVMGVGELFF. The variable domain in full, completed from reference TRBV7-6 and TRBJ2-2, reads GAGVSQSPRYKVTKRGQDVALRCDPISGHVSLYWYRQALGQGPEFLTYFNYEAQQDKSGLPNDRFSAERPEGSISTLTIQRTEQRDSAMYRCASSVMGVGELFFGEGSRLTVL.

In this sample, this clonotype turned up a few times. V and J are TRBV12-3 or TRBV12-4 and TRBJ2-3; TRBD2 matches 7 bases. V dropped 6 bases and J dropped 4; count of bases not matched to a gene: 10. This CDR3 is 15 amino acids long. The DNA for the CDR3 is TGTGCCAGCAGCCCTCCCCTGGGGGGGGCAGATACGCAGTATTTT. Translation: CASSPPLGGADTQYF.

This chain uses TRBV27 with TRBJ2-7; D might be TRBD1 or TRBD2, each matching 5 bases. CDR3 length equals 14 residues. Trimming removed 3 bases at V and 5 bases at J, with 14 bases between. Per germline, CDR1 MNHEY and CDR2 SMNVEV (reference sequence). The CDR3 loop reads CASSFIFGTDEQYF. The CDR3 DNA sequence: TGTGCCAGCAGTTTTATTTTCGGGACGGACGAGCAGTACTTC.

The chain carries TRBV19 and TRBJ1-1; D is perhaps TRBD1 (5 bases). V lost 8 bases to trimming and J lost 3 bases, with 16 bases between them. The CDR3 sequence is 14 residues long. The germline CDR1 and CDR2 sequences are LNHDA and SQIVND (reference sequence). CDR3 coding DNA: TGTGCCAGTCTCAACAGGAGAATGGACACTGAAGCTTTCTTT. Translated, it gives CASLNRRMDTEAFF.

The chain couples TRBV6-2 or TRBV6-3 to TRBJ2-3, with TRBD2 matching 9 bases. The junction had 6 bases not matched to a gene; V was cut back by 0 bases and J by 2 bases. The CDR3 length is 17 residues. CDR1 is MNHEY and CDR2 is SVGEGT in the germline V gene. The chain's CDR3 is CASSYSASGEITDTQYF. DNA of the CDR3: TGTGCCAGCAGTTACTCAGCTAGCGGGGAGATCACAGATACGCAGTATTTT.

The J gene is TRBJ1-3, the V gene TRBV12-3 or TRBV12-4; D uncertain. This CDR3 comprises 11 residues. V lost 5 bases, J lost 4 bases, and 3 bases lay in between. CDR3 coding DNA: TGTGCCAGCAGTGTAGGAAACACCATATATTTT. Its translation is CASSVGNTIYF.

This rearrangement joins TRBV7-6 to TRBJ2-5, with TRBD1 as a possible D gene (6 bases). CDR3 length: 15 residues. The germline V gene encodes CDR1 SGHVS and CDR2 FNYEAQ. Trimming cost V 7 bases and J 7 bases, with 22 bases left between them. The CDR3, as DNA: TGTGCCAGCACTCCCGCCGGAGGTAGGGGGACGACCCAGTACTTC. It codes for CASTPAGGRGTTQYF.